These T cell receptor beta chains were read from a single sample in a study of CD8 T cells in Susac syndrome. TCRdb called the immunoSEQ multiplex PCR reads again in MiXCR, with one record for every CDR3 protein. The data hold 90,000 or so distinct CDR3 sequences, with approximately 92% observed a single time. Sequenced input: CD8+ T cells from PBMCs. The source of these receptors is a human donor in good health. CDR3s include the opening cysteine and the closing phenylalanine or tryptophan. A D gene is named only where the DNA matches it firmly. Not every row has a clone size; where given, it reads once, few, many or a size class.

TRBJ2-7	TRBV13	few	NA	CASSQRWVGDEQYF	TGTGCCAGCAGCCAACGGTGGGTAGGGGACGAGCAGTACTTC
TRBJ2-1	TRBV5-6	NA	NA	CASSLARRGAYNEQFF	TGTGCCAGCAGCTTGGCGAGGAGGGGGGCCTACAATGAGCAGTTCTTC
TRBJ1-2	TRBV20-1	NA	NA	CSAPQVRRTYGYTF	TGCAGTGCCCCCCAGGTCCGTCGAACCTATGGCTACACCTTC
TRBJ2-1	TRBV6-5	NA	TRBD2	CASMIGGAYNEQFF	TGTGCCAGCATGATCGGGGGGGCCTACAATGAGCAGTTCTTC
TRBJ2-3	TRBV2	NA	TRBD2	CASSPPLAGGGTQYF	TGTGCCAGCAGTCCCCCCCTAGCGGGGGGAGGTACGCAGTATTTT
TRBJ2-3	TRBV9	NA	NA	CASSVEDSGADTQYF	TGTGCCAGCAGCGTAGAGGACTCCGGGGCAGATACGCAGTATTTT
TRBJ1-4	TRBV2	NA	TRBD1	CASSPIDRVDEKLFF	TGTGCCAGCAGTCCCATTGACAGGGTTGATGAAAAACTGTTTTTT
TRBJ2-7	TRBV9	NA	NA	CASSVGGRNSYEQYF	TGTGCCAGCAGCGTAGGGGGGCGGAACTCCTACGAGCAGTACTTC
TRBJ2-1	TRBV24-1	NA	NA	CATSEGSPGKNEQFF	TGTGCCACCAGTGAGGGGTCCCCGGGTAAGAATGAGCAGTTCTTC
TRBJ1-5	TRBV2	NA	NA	CASRLDQGNQPQHF	TGTGCCAGCAGACTTGACCAGGGCAATCAGCCCCAGCATTTT
TRBJ2-5	TRBV12-3/TRBV12-4	NA	NA	CASSTRGTSDAQETQYF	TGTGCCAGCAGTACTAGGGGGACCTCGGATGCACAAGAGACCCAGTACTTC
TRBJ2-1	TRBV29-1	NA	TRBD2	CSVVRLAGLGNEQFF	TGCAGCGTTGTTCGGCTAGCGGGGCTGGGGAATGAGCAGTTCTTC
TRBJ1-6	TRBV27	NA	NA	CASSLLGNSPLHF	TGTGCCAGCAGTTTACTGGGAAATTCACCCCTCCACTTT
TRBJ1-2	TRBV29-1	NA	NA	CSAPNGGGYGYTF	TGCAGCGCCCCTAATGGGGGAGGCTATGGCTACACCTTC
TRBJ2-3	TRBV9	once	NA	CASSVGGTTDTQYF	TGTGCCAGCAGCGTAGGAGGGACCACAGATACGCAGTATTTT
TRBJ2-1	TRBV5-1	NA	NA	CASSLEGGQRYNEQFF	TGCGCCAGCAGCTTGGAGGGGGGGCAAAGATACAATGAGCAGTTCTTC
TRBJ1-2	TRBV29-1	NA	TRBD1	CSVEDRGVDGYTF	TGCAGCGTTGAAGACAGGGGGGTTGATGGCTACACCTTC
TRBJ2-3	TRBV4-1	once	TRBD1	CASSPTGASTDTQYF	TGCGCCAGCAGCCCGACAGGGGCCTCCACAGATACGCAGTATTTT
TRBJ1-4	TRBV5-1	NA	TRBD1	CASSKTGGFSEKLFF	TGCGCCAGCAGCAAGACAGGGGGCTTCAGTGAAAAACTGTTTTTT
TRBJ2-1	TRBV9	NA	NA	CASSVAGDPYNEQFF	TGTGCCAGCAGCGTAGCGGGGGACCCCTACAATGAGCAGTTCTTC
TRBJ2-1	TRBV10-3	once	TRBD2	CASGAGDNEQFF	TGTGCCTCGGGAGCGGGGGACAATGAGCAGTTCTTC
TRBJ1-2	TRBV7-6	NA	TRBD1	CASSPGQGGGYTF	TGTGCCAGCAGCCCCGGACAGGGAGGAGGCTACACCTTC
TRBJ1-1	TRBV18	NA	NA	CASSPPGGIEAFF	TGTGCCAGCTCACCACCCGGAGGAATTGAAGCTTTCTTT